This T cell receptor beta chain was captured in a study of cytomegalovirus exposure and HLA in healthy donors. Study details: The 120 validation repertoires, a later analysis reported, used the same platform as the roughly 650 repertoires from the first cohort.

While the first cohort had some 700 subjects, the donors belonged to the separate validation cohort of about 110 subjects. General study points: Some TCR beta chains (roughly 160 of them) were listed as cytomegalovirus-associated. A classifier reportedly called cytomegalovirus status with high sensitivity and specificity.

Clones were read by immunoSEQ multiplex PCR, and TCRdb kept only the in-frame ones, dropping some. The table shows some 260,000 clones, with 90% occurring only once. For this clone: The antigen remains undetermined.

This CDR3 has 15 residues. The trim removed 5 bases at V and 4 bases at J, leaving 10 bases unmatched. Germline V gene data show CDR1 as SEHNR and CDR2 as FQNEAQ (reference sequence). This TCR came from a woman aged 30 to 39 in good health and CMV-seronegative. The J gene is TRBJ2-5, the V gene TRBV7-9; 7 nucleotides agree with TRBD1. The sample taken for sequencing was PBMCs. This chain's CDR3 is CASSQAGQGVETQYF. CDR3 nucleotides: TGTGCCAGCAGCCAAGCCGGGCAGGGGGTAGAGACCCAGTACTTC. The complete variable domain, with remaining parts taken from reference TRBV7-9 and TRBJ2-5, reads DTGVSQNPRHKITKRGQNVTFRCDPISEHNRLYWYRQTLGQGPEFLTYFQNEAQLEKSRLLSDRFSAERPKGSFSTLEIQRTEQGDSAMYLCASSQAGQGVETQYFGPGTRLLVL.